A single sample is the source of the 22 T cell receptor beta chains below, sequenced in a study of blood T cells in healthy people across ages. Combining a sample-barcoded 5' primer with a J-beta primer mix, a second PCR ran for roughly 7 to 12 cycles. TCRdb fed the 5' RACE reads into MiXCR, producing one record per CDR3 protein. The table lists some 1,800,000 distinct CDR3 sequences, more than 35% of them singletons. Sequencing was carried out using blood. All receptors derive from a human donor in good health.

Only one count was recorded for this clonotype. The gene calls are TRBV7-2 and TRBJ1-5; D is unresolved. The germline CDR1 and CDR2 sequences are SGHTA and FQGNSA. V shed 1 base and J shed 5 bases, with 12 bases lying between them. The CDR3 runs 15 residues. The CDR3 here is CASSLVGDVHQPQHF. The CDR3 DNA is TGTGCCAGCAGCTTAGTCGGAGACGTTCATCAGCCCCAGCATTTT.

The genes are TRBV10-3 and TRBJ2-5; perhaps TRBD2 as D (7 bases). The germline gives CDR1 ENHRY, CDR2 SYGVKD. CDR3 length equals 12 residues. V lost 10 bases and J 4 bases, leaving 13 bases between the germline ends. This CDR3 is CATGGAGETQYF. CDR3 DNA sequence: TGTGCCACGGGGGGCGCGGGAGAGACCCAGTACTTC.

The gene calls are TRBV29-1 and TRBJ2-7; D assignment may be TRBD1 or TRBD2 (5 bases each). This CDR3 has 13 amino acids. V lost 0 bases and J 3 bases, leaving 9 bases between the germline ends. Per germline, CDR1 SQVTM and CDR2 ANQGSEA. This CDR3 reads CSVEDRGSYEQYF. DNA of the CDR3: TGCAGCGTTGAAGATCGGGGCAGCTACGAGCAGTACTTC.

V is TRBV7-3 and J is TRBJ2-5; TRBD1 or TRBD2 may be the D gene (5 bases each). The CDR3 has 15 amino acids. Germline assignment: CDR1 SGHTA and CDR2 FQGTGA. Trimming removed 4 bases from V and 5 bases from J, with 17 bases in between. The CDR3 here is CASSSGTILGETQYF. CDR3 nucleotides: TGTGCCAGCAGCTCCGGGACGATCCTCGGGGAGACCCAGTACTTC. The full variable domain, with the rest looked up from reference TRBV7-3 and TRBJ2-5, is GAGVSQTPSNKVTEKGKYVELRCDPISGHTALYWYRQSLGQGPEFLIYFQGTGAADDSGLPNDRFFAVRPEGSVSTLKIQRTERGDSAVYLCASSSGTILGETQYFGPGTRLLVL.

The chain is built from TRBV2 and TRBJ2-5; no firm D call. Germline loops: CDR1 SNHLY, CDR2 FYNNEI. The germline V and J ends were trimmed by 7 bases and 1 base, with 16 bases remaining between them. The CDR3 runs 15 residues. The CDR3 DNA is TGTGCCAGCACCCAAACAAGAGAGCCCCAAGAGACCCAGTACTTC. This encodes CASTQTREPQETQYF.

This chain connects TRBV4-3 to TRBJ2-7; a weak D match, TRBD2 (5 bases). Trimming removed 1 base at V and 0 bases at J, with 10 bases between. Germline V lookup: CDR1 LGHNA, CDR2 YSLEER. CDR3 length: 15 residues. The CDR3 is CASSQGGGNSYEQYF. CDR3 sequence (DNA): TGCGCCAGCAGCCAAGGTGGAGGAAACTCCTACGAGCAGTACTTC.

V is TRBV29-1 and J is TRBJ2-3; D unclear. CDR3 size: 14 residues. Between the trimmed V and J ends, which lost 6 bases and 1 base, there was a span of 14 bases. Germline CDR1 SQVTM, CDR2 ANQGSEA. CDR3 coding DNA: TGCAGCGTCAACGGGTCACCCGGCACAGATACGCAGTATTTT. This encodes CSVNGSPGTDTQYF.

The chain recombines TRBV12-3 or TRBV12-4 with TRBJ2-1; no clear D. The CDR3 is 14 amino acids. The V gene lost 3 bases and the J gene lost 12 bases, with 18 bases spanning the gap. The CDR3 reads CASSFTRQFPSQFF. The CDR3, as DNA: TGTGCCAGCAGTTTCACCCGACAATTCCCGTCGCAGTTCTTC.

The chain joins TRBV29-1 to TRBJ2-1; 10 nucleotides agree with TRBD1. Germline V gene lookup returns CDR1 SQVTM and CDR2 ANQGSEA. The CDR3 contains 15 residues. The J segment lost 4 bases and the V segment lost 1 base, leaving 4 bases of the junction unmatched. The CDR3 here is CSVEGEGQGYNEQFF. The CDR3, as DNA: TGCAGCGTTGAAGGGGAGGGACAGGGGTACAATGAGCAGTTCTTC.

The V gene is TRBV27, the J gene TRBJ2-1; D remains unclear. Germline-derived CDR1 and CDR2 are MNHEY and SMNVEV (reference sequence). The CDR3 spans 13 residues. Trimming left V 7 bases short and J 3 bases short, with 10 bases between. CDR3: CASTSLNYNEQFF. The CDR3 DNA reads as TGTGCCAGCACCTCCTTGAACTACAATGAGCAGTTCTTC.

This clonotype was seen repeatedly, ten times or more. This rearrangement joins TRBV12-3 or TRBV12-4 to TRBJ2-5; maybe TRBD1 (5 bases). The CDR3 covers 13 residues. V gave up 1 base and J gave up 5 bases, with 8 bases separating them. As DNA, the CDR3 is TGTGCCAGCAGTTTAGGGACAATGGAGACCCAGTACTTC. It translates to CASSLGTMETQYF.

The V gene is TRBV19, the J gene TRBJ1-5; a weak D match, TRBD1 (6 bases). Germline values: CDR1 LNHDA, CDR2 SQIVND (reference sequence). The CDR3 totals 13 residues. Between the trimmed V and J ends, which lost 3 bases and 4 bases, there was a span of 7 bases. The DNA for the CDR3 is TGTGCCAGTAGTATGAGGGGGAATCAGCCCCAGCATTTT. Residues: CASSMRGNQPQHF.

The V call is TRBV25-1, the J call TRBJ2-1, with D uncertain. The germline V and J ends were trimmed by 1 base and 2 bases, with 15 bases remaining between them. This CDR3 contains 17 residues. Germline V gene sequence: CDR1 MGHDK, CDR2 SYGVNS. CDR3 amino acids: CASSEFETPKPYNEQFF. Here the CDR3 DNA reads TGTGCCAGCAGTGAATTTGAGACACCTAAACCCTACAATGAGCAGTTCTTC.

This clonotype has more than one count but fewer than ten. The rearrangement links TRBV3-1 to TRBJ2-5, with D unresolved. Trimming took off 2 bases at V and 9 bases at J, with 7 bases between the two ends. The germline V gene encodes CDR1 LGHDT and CDR2 YNNKEL (reference sequence). The CDR3 has 11 amino acids. CDR3 nucleotide sequence: TGTGCCAGCAGCCAATCAGCCCCCCAGTACTTC. The encoded protein is CASSQSAPQYF.

The genes are TRBV20-1 and TRBJ2-5, with 10 bases fitting TRBD2. V shed 3 bases and J 2 bases; nucleotides not matched to a gene: 9. This CDR3 spans 16 amino acids. The germline V gene has CDR1 DFQATT and CDR2 SNEGSKA (reference sequence). The CDR3 coding sequence is TGCAGTGCTAGTCGACTAGCGGGCCCAGAACAAGAGACCCAGTACTTC. Amino acids: CSASRLAGPEQETQYF.

The J gene is TRBJ2-7, the V gene TRBV11-2, with D perhaps TRBD1 (5 bases). The CDR3 runs to 14 residues. The V gene lost 5 bases and the J gene lost 7 bases, with 18 bases spanning the gap. CDR1 is SGHAT and CDR2 is FQNNGV in the germline V gene. The CDR3 sequence: CASSEQIRDREQYF. Here the CDR3 DNA reads TGTGCCAGCAGCGAACAGATCAGGGATCGGGAGCAGTACTTC.

The chain has TRBV6-5 and TRBJ2-3; 8 bases are a match to TRBD2. CDR1 is MNHEY and CDR2 is SVGAGI in the germline V gene. The CDR3 loop spans 15 amino acids. V dropped 5 bases and J dropped 3; count of bases not matched to a gene: 7. In nucleotides, the CDR3 is TGTGCCAGCAGTCGGGGGGGGCTTGGGACAGATACGCAGTATTTT. The encoded protein is CASSRGGLGTDTQYF.

The chain employs TRBV20-1 and TRBJ1-4, with 7 bases matching TRBD1. V lost 5 bases to trimming and J lost 5 bases; unmatched junction nucleotides: 11. The length of the CDR3 is 15 residues. CDR1 and CDR2 from the germline V gene are DFQATT and SNEGSKA (reference sequence). The chain's CDR3 is CSAYPRTGSNEKLFF. The CDR3 coding sequence is TGCAGTGCTTACCCCAGGACAGGCTCAAATGAAAAACTGTTTTTT.

In its sample, this clonotype was seen many times. One end of the junction does not line up with germline, which may come from a read error. The CDR3 region has the DNA TGCAGTGCAAGAGAGGGACAAGCTAACACTGAAGCTTTCTTT. Translation: CSAREGQANTEAFF. This chain joins TRBV20-1 and TRBJ1-1, with TRBD1 as a possible D gene (6 bases). Germline V gives CDR1 DFQATT, CDR2 SNEGSKA (reference sequence). CDR3 length: 14 residues.

V usage is TRBV7-2 and J usage is TRBJ2-4; D is undetermined. Near its end, the DNA agrees better with TRBJ2-7, so the J call may be wrong. This CDR3 region has 13 residues. CDR1 is SGHTA, CDR2 FQGNSA, per germline. This CDR3 is CASSLVLVYEQYF. CDR3 nucleotide sequence: TGTGCCAGCAGCTTAGTCTTGGTCTACGAGCAGTACTTC.

In its sample, this clonotype was seen a few times. The chain has TRBV5-1 and TRBJ2-3, with D maybe TRBD2 (5 bases). CDR3 length: 15 amino acids. The germline gives CDR1 SGHRS, CDR2 YFSETQ. Trimming took 4 bases from V and 5 from J, leaving 17 bases between them. The CDR3 here is CASSDRPRAGDTQYF. CDR3 coding DNA: TGCGCCAGCAGCGACCGACCGAGGGCCGGAGATACGCAGTATTTT.

V usage is TRBV12-3 or TRBV12-4 and J usage is TRBJ2-4, with D perhaps given as TRBD1 or TRBD2 (5 bases each). The V end lost 4 bases, the J end lost 5 bases, and 15 bases lay between the germline ends. The CDR3 consists of 15 residues. The DNA of the CDR3 is TGTGCCAGCAGTTGGGGGACCCTATCCCAAAACATTCAGTACTTC. This gives the protein CASSWGTLSQNIQYF.